This T cell receptor (beta chain) was sequenced during a study of identical twins. Study results and caveats: Analyses of zero insertions could, in part, be confounded by invariant MAIT and iNKT cells.

Germline lookup yields CDR1 SQVTM and CDR2 ANQGSEA. V gave up 4 bases and J gave up 4 bases, with 13 bases separating them. The CDR3 extends over 13 amino acids. Comment on this clonotype: Its matching antigen is unknown.

Template switching added a universal primer site; cDNA carried unique molecular identifiers. TCRdb independently ran MiXCR on the 5' RACE reads; one entry per CDR3 protein. The table records hundreds of thousands of distinct CDR3 sequences, less than 10% of them present only once. This sample was also put to use in a study of yellow fever vaccine responses in identical twins.

The source material was PBMCs. The chain uses TRBV29-1 and TRBJ1-1; D perhaps matches TRBD1 (5 bases). The receptor was isolated from a woman between 18 and 29 years old in good health. The CDR3 loop is CSVGVGDGTEAFF. The CDR3 DNA reads TGCAGCGTTGGGGTAGGGGACGGCACTGAAGCTTTCTTT.